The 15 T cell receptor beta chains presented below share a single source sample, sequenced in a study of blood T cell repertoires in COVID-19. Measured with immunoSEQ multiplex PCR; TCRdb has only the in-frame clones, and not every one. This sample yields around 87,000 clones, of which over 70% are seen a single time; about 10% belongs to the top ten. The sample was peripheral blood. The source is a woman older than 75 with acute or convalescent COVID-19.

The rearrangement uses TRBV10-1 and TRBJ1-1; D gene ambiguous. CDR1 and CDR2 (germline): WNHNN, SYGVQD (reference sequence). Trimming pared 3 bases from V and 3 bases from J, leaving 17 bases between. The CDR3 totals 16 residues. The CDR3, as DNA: TGCGCCAGCAGTGACCATGACTTGAGGTCGTACACTGAAGCTTTCTTT. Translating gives CASSDHDLRSYTEAFF.

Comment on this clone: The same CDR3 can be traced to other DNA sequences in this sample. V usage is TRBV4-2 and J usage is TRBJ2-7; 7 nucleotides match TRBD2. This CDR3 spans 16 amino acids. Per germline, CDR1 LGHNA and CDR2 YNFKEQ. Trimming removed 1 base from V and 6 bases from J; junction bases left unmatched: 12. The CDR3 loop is CASSQGGGRGLGEQYF. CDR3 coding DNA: TGTGCCAGCAGCCAAGGGGGGGGGAGGGGTCTGGGCGAGCAGTACTTC.

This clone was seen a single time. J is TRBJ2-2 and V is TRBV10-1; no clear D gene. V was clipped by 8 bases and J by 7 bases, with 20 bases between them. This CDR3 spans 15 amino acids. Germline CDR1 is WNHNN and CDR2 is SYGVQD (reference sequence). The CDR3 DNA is TGCGCCAGCTGTTCGTCCAGGCCTATGGGCGGGGAGCTGTTTTTT. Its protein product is CASCSSRPMGGELFF.

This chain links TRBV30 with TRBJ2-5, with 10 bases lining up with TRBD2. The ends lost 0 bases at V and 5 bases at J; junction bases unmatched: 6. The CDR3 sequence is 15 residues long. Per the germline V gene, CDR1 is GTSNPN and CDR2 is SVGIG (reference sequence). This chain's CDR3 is CAWSVGLAGVETQYF. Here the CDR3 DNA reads TGTGCCTGGAGTGTAGGCCTAGCGGGAGTTGAGACCCAGTACTTC.

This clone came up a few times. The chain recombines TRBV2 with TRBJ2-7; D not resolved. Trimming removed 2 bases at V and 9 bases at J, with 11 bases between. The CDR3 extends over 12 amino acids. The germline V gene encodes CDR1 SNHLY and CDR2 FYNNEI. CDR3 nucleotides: TGTGCCAGCAGTGAATCGAGGTCGCGGCAGTACTTC. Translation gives CASSESRSRQYF.

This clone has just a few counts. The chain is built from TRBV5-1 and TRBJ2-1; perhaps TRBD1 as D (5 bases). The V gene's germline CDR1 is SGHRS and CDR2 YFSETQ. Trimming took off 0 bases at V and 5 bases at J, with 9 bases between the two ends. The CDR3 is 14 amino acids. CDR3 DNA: TGCGCCAGCAGCTTGGCAGGGTTGGACAATGAGCAGTTCTTC. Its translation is CASSLAGLDNEQFF.

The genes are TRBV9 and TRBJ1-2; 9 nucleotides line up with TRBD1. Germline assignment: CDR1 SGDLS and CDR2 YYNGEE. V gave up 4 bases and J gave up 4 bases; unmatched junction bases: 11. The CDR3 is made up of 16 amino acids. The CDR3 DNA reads TGTGCCAGCAGCCCGAGGGACAGGGACGGGCTCTATGGCTACACCTTC. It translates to CASSPRDRDGLYGYTF.

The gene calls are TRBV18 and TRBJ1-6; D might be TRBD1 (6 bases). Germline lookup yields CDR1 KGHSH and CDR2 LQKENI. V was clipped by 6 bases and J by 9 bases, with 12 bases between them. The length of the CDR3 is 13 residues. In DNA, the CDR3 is TGTGCCAGCTCTAACACGGACAGTTCACCCCTCCACTTT. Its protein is CASSNTDSSPLHF.

The CDR3 protein is CASSLGTGQETQYF. Here the CDR3 DNA reads TGTGCCAGCAGCTTAGGAACAGGGCAAGAGACCCAGTACTTC. The J gene is TRBJ2-5, the V gene TRBV7-2; tentative D call: TRBD1 (6 bases). Germline V lookup: CDR1 SGHTA, CDR2 FQGNSA. There are 14 residues in the CDR3. Trimming took off 1 base at V and 2 bases at J, with 8 bases between the two ends.

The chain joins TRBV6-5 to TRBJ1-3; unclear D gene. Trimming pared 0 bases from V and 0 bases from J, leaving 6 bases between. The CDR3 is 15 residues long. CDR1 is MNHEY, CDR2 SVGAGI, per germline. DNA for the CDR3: TGTGCCAGCAGTTACTCGAAGAGCTCTGGAAACACCATATATTTT. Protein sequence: CASSYSKSSGNTIYF.

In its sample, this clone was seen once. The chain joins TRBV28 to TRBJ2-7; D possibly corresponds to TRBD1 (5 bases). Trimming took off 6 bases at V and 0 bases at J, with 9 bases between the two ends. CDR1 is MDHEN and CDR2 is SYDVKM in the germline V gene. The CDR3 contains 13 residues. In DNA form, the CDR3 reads TGTGCCAGCAGCCAGGGATCCTCCTACGAGCAGTACTTC. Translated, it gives CASSQGSSYEQYF.

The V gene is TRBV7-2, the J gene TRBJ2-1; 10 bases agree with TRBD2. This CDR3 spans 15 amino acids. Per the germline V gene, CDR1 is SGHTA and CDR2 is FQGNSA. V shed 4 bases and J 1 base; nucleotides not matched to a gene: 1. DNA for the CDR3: TGTGCCAGCAGCTGGACTAGCGGATCCTACAATGAGCAGTTCTTC. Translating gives CASSWTSGSYNEQFF.

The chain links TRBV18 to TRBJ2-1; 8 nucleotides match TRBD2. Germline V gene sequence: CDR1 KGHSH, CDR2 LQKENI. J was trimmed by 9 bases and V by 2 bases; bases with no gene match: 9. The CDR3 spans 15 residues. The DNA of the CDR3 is TGTGCCAGCTCACCAGGTAATAGCGGGACTAGTGAGCAGTTCTTC. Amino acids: CASSPGNSGTSEQFF. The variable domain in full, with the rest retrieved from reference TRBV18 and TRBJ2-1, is NAGVMQNPRHLVRRRGQEARLRCSPMKGHSHVYWYRQLPEEGLKFMVYLQKENIIDESGMPKERFSAEFPKEGPSILRIQQVVRGDSAAYFCASSPGNSGTSEQFFGPGTRLTVL.

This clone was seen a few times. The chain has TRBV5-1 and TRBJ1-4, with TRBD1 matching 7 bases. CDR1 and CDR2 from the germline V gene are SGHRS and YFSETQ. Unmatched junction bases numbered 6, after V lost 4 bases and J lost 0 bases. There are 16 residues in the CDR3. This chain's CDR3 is CASSLATGATNEKLFF. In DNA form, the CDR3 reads TGCGCCAGCAGCCTGGCTACAGGGGCAACTAATGAAAAACTGTTTTTT.

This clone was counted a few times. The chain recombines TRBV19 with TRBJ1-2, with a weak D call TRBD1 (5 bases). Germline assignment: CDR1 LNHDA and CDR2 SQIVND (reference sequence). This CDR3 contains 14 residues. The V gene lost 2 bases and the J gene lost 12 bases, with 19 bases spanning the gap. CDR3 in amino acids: CASSIQGSLVLNTF. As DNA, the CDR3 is TGTGCCAGTAGTATACAGGGATCGCTCGTTCTGAACACCTTC.